The subject of this entry is one TCR beta chain. J gave up 1 base and V 2 bases, and 5 bases lay outside the gene matches. Germline values: CDR1 SGHKS, CDR2 YYEKEE (reference sequence). This CDR3 comprises 17 residues. This sample is part of a study of blood T cell repertoires in COVID-19. Participants were placed into cohorts based on the clinical history they reported. Repertoires were generated with immunoSEQ multiplex PCR, while TCRdb's copy carries only in-frame clones and drops some. Among over 200,000 clones, around four fifths were seen once, and the ten largest hold approximately 16%. The specimen sequenced was PBMCs or T cells enriched from blood (not recorded which). This TCR was recovered from a man aged 35 to 55 who had recovered from COVID-19. The genes are TRBV5-5 and TRBJ2-2, with TRBD2 identical over 10 bases. CDR3 loop: CASSFLTSGENTGELFF. CDR3 sequence (DNA): TGTGCCAGCAGCTTTCTAACTAGCGGGGAGAACACCGGGGAGCTGTTTTTT.